This TCR beta chain derives from a study of immune cell composition in non-small cell lung cancer (dated by TCRdb to 2016 to 2017). About the investigation overall: To assign histologic subtype, which was mostly lung adenocarcinoma or squamous cell carcinoma, H&E was combined with p63, CK5, Napsin A and TTF-1 immunohistochemistry. In supplementary cohort #1, which comprised around 11 lung adenocarcinoma cases, paired tumour/lung TCR-beta sequencing was performed and TIL populations were generated so that tumour reactivity could be assessed. The subtype comparisons left out four tumour specimens with TCR-beta data because those specimens were rare histological subtypes. TCR-beta sequencing from Adaptive Biotechnologies was done on some 35 paired sets of NSCLC tumour and non-adjacent lung specimens and on roughly 28 tumour-only specimens. Overall study outcomes, separate from this receptor: Smoking pack-years did not significantly correlate with tumour TCR-beta clonality. Only roughly nine cases were included in the reactivity cohort, and sequence sharing between tumour-reactive clones and the dominant in vivo tumour-associated clones was not shown. Tumour-associated clones >0.5% occurred in nearly half of NSCLC cases: around 32% of adenocarcinomas versus 75% of squamous carcinomas. Across around nine adenocarcinoma cases, TIL tumour reactivity correlated strongly with maximal tumour-associated clone frequency but not with overall clonality. Lung squamous cell carcinoma tumours had significantly higher Top 10 clone scores and productive clonality than lung adenocarcinoma tumours.

Frozen aliquots of unsorted single-cell suspensions were used for genomic DNA extraction with the QIAamp DNA kit. The tumour samples consisted of surgically resected non-small cell lung cancer tissue. Tissues arrived within 2 hours after resection and were immediately processed into single-cell suspensions. Tissue was mechanically dissociated and enzymatically digested with DNase I, collagenase I and hyaluronidase for 25 to 35 minutes at 37 °C, then filtered and RBC-lysed. This clone is hyperexpanded (1% or more) in its sample. The target of this receptor is not known. No clone much larger than this one lies a single base away; base qualities are absent. A two-step multiplex PCR amplified TCR-beta CDR3 regions from genomic DNA, and the second step of the PCR added Illumina-compatible adaptors. TCR-beta immunosequencing was carried out on an Illumina platform through the commercial immunoSEQ service. From the authors' description of their analysis: Two measures summarised the repertoires: productive clonality, and Top 10 Clones, meaning the percentage of T-cell templates coming from the ten most frequent sequences. Productive clonality ranged from 0 to 1, with 1 indicating a monoclonal population. Tumour-associated clones, identified using log10 scatter plots, were defined as sequences that made up at least 0.1% of tumour T-cell templates and were not found in the matched non-adjacent lung. Analyses were done in GraphPad Prism7 and R, with Student's t-tests for two-group comparisons, ANOVA for stages, and linear regression for relationships. The table comes from immuneACCESS by way of TCRdb, which keeps in-frame sequences with V and J called. Part of the clones is missing from these tables; in studies checked, under half for an unresolved V gene and the rest for unknown reasons. V and J calls plus clone size are reproduced from that table; the DNA served to infer D and trimming. For this sample there are around 6,700 clones; 70% appear just once. Jointly, the top ten make up roughly 4.4% of the sample.

The CDR3 runs 15 amino acids, cysteine and phenylalanine included. Kept here is only the CDR3 DNA, which spans 45 bases and is read in frame from base 1. V and J are trimmed by 6 bases and 3 bases, and the gene matches miss 3 bases of the junction. According to the germline V gene, CDR1 reads SNHLY and CDR2 reads FYNNEI. The chain is encoded by TRBV2 joined to TRBJ1-6, with TRBD1 matching 9 junction bases. Sequenced sample: lung tumor tissue. This TCR was recovered from a human donor with non-small cell lung cancer. The DNA reads TGTGCCAGCAGAGAGACAGGGGGCTATAATTCACCCCTCCACTTT. It specifies CASRETGGYNSPLHF.